The next 25 T cell receptor beta chains were all read from a single sample in a study of blood T cell repertoires in COVID-19. Sequencing used immunoSEQ multiplex PCR; TCRdb keeps in-frame clones, though not all of them. The data hold some 250,000 clones, with roughly 79% observed a single time. The specimen was peripheral blood. These receptors came from a woman of 80 years or more with COVID-19, enrolled during active disease.

The chain couples TRBV5-6 to TRBJ1-6; D uncertain. With 6 bases removed from V and 6 bases from J, the gap between germline ends came to 13 bases. The CDR3 extends over 14 amino acids. The V gene's germline CDR1 is SGHDT and CDR2 YYEEEE. The CDR3 loop is CASNQRHANSPLHF. The CDR3 DNA follows: TGTGCCAGCAATCAGAGACATGCTAATTCACCCCTCCACTTT.

The rearrangement joins TRBV5-1 to TRBJ1-1; possible D gene TRBD1, 6 bases. With 5 bases removed from V and 4 bases from J, the gap between germline ends came to 24 bases. In germline, CDR1 is SGHRS, CDR2 YFSETQ. The CDR3 runs 17 residues. In DNA, the CDR3 is TGCGCCAGCAGTTGGGGACATGTGGCAGGCCCGAGCACTGAAGCTTTCTTT. Translation gives CASSWGHVAGPSTEAFF.

The CDR3 here is CASSLRETNEQFF. The CDR3 DNA reads TGTGCCAGCAGTTTGCGGGAGACGAATGAGCAGTTCTTC. This chain uses TRBV6-2 or TRBV6-3 with TRBJ2-1; TRBD2 matches at 7 bases. V shed 4 bases, J shed 7 bases, and the junction held 4 bases outside the gene matches. Germline V CDR1 and CDR2: MNHEY, SVGEGT. The CDR3 extends over 13 amino acids.

The gene calls are TRBV18 and TRBJ1-1; a weak D match, TRBD1 (6 bases). Germline CDR1 is KGHSH and CDR2 is LQKENI. There are 15 residues in the CDR3. Between the trimmed V and J ends, which lost 3 bases and 5 bases, there was a span of 16 bases. CDR3 DNA sequence: TGTGCCAGCTCACCTCGGGAGGGGGGGAGGACTGAAGCTTTCTTT. Translating it yields CASSPREGGRTEAFF.

The chain joins TRBV24-1 to TRBJ2-1; D gene unclear. V lost 4 bases and J 5 bases, leaving 8 bases between the germline ends. The CDR3 is 13 amino acids. Germline CDR1 reads KGHDR; CDR2 reads SFDVKD. Here the CDR3 DNA reads TGTGCCACCAGTGACACTACTGACAATGAGCAGTTCTTC. It specifies CATSDTTDNEQFF.

CDR3 sequence (DNA): TGTGCCAGCAGCCCAGGGGACAGGGAGGGTGGCTACACCTTC. It encodes CASSPGDREGGYTF. The gene calls are TRBV7-3 and TRBJ1-2, with 9 bases that match TRBD1. J gave up 7 bases and V 5 bases, and 8 bases lay outside the gene matches. Germline CDR1 reads SGHTA; CDR2 reads FQGTGA. The CDR3 sequence is 14 residues long.

This rearrangement joins TRBV7-9 to TRBJ1-2; 7 nucleotides match TRBD1. The CDR3 is made up of 15 amino acids. Trimming at V came to 5 bases and at J to 1 base, leaving 7 bases not matched to a gene. The V gene's germline CDR1 is SEHNR and CDR2 FQNEAQ (reference sequence). The CDR3 is CASSRDRAVNYGYTF. The CDR3 nucleotides are TGTGCCAGCAGCCGCGACAGGGCAGTTAACTATGGCTACACCTTC.

J is TRBJ1-2 and V is TRBV7-6; TRBD1 matches at 8 bases. Germline-derived CDR1 and CDR2 are SGHVS and FNYEAQ. The J segment lost 6 bases and the V segment lost 5 bases, leaving 11 bases of the junction unmatched. CDR3 length equals 15 residues. The CDR3 reads CASSPWDRSSDGYTF. The CDR3 nucleotides are TGTGCCAGCAGCCCTTGGGACAGGTCCTCCGATGGCTACACCTTC.

This clone occurred once. The J gene is TRBJ2-2, the V gene TRBV5-1; perhaps TRBD1 as D (5 bases). Germline CDR1 is SGHRS and CDR2 is YFSETQ. V was shortened by 0 bases and J by 6 bases, with 15 bases between the two germline ends. This CDR3 has 16 residues. The CDR3, as DNA: TGCGCCAGCAGCTTGGAGCCAGGGTCCTTCCCCGGGGAGCTGTTTTTT. This encodes CASSLEPGSFPGELFF.

The J gene is TRBJ1-1, the V gene TRBV7-9; 8 bases align to TRBD1. In germline, CDR1 is SEHNR, CDR2 FQNEAQ (reference sequence). CDR3 size: 14 residues. After removal of 1 base from V and 5 bases from J, the junction contained 3 bases not matched to a gene. CDR3 bases: TGTGCCAGCAGCTTAGGACAGGGGTGGACTGAAGCTTTCTTT. It yields the protein CASSLGQGWTEAFF.

This clone was seen a single time. The J gene is TRBJ1-1, the V gene TRBV28, with a possible D match to TRBD1 (6 bases). V gave up 5 bases and J gave up 5 bases, with 15 bases separating them. This CDR3 comprises 14 residues. From germline, CDR1 is MDHEN and CDR2 SYDVKM. The CDR3 nucleotides read TGTGCCAGCAGTGGGGGGAGGGGGAGGACTGAAGCTTTCTTT. It translates to CASSGGRGRTEAFF.

This clone turned up a few times. J is TRBJ2-5 and V is TRBV5-1; 10 nucleotides line up with TRBD2. The CDR3 runs to 17 residues. CDR1 SGHRS and CDR2 YFSETQ come from the germline V gene. V shed 5 bases and J 1 base; nucleotides not matched to a gene: 11. This CDR3 reads CASSQASGSRGQETQYF. The CDR3 DNA is TGCGCCAGCAGTCAAGCTAGCGGGAGTAGGGGCCAAGAGACCCAGTACTTC.

This chain joins TRBV19 and TRBJ1-1, with D possibly matching TRBD1 (5 bases). The length of the CDR3 is 13 residues. Germline CDR1 LNHDA, CDR2 SQIVND (reference sequence). V gave up 4 bases and J gave up 0 bases, with 6 bases separating them. In DNA, the CDR3 is TGTGCCAGTAGTACCAGGGTGAACACTGAAGCTTTCTTT. Its protein product is CASSTRVNTEAFF. Complete variable domain (other parts from reference TRBV19 and TRBJ1-1): DGGITQSPKYLFRKEGQNVTLSCEQNLNHDAMYWYRQDPGQGLRLIYYSQIVNDFQKGDIAEGYSVSREKKESFPLTVTSAQKNPTAFYLCASSTRVNTEAFFGQGTRLTVV.

The V gene is TRBV6-5, the J gene TRBJ1-2; perhaps TRBD1 as D (6 bases). CDR3 length equals 14 residues. Germline CDR1 reads MNHEY; CDR2 reads SVGAGI. With 5 bases removed from V and 1 base from J, the gap between germline ends came to 11 bases. CDR3 in amino acids: CASSPRDNNYGYTF. The CDR3 DNA follows: TGTGCCAGCAGTCCCCGGGACAATAACTATGGCTACACCTTC.

This sequence joins TRBV19 and TRBJ1-1, with D possibly TRBD1 on 5 matching bases. There are 13 residues in the CDR3. The V gene's germline CDR1 is LNHDA and CDR2 SQIVND (reference sequence). The V end lost 6 bases, the J end lost 11 bases, and 19 bases lay between the germline ends. The DNA for the CDR3 is TGTGCCAGTAGATCCCTCGGGGGAGATAGGGCTTTCTTT. Encoded protein: CASRSLGGDRAFF.

The V call is TRBV10-3, the J call TRBJ2-5; 8 bases match TRBD2. The CDR3 extends over 15 amino acids. V shed 3 bases, J shed 3 bases, and the junction held 6 bases outside the gene matches. CDR1 is ENHRY, CDR2 SYGVKD, per germline. CDR3 in DNA: TGTGCCATCAGTGAACGGGGGGGGATAGAAGAGACCCAGTACTTC. It specifies CAISERGGIEETQYF.

V is TRBV3-1 (or the pseudogene TRBV3-2) and J is TRBJ2-3, with 11 bases aligning to TRBD2. V dropped 2 bases and J dropped 1; count of bases not matched to a gene: 2. Germline loops: CDR1 LGHDT, CDR2 YNNKEL (reference sequence). The CDR3 consists of 16 residues. Written as DNA, the CDR3 is TGTGCCAGCAGCCAACTAGCGGGAGGTGGCACAGATACGCAGTATTTT. It codes for CASSQLAGGGTDTQYF.

The CDR3 bases are TGTGCCAGCAGACAGGACCTGCAGACCGCTGAAGCTTTCTTT. This codes for CASRQDLQTAEAFF. The rearrangement uses TRBV7-9 and TRBJ1-1, with a tentative D call TRBD1 (5 bases). Trimming removed 6 bases from V and 6 bases from J, with 17 bases in between. The CDR3 length is 14 residues. Germline CDR1 reads SEHNR; CDR2 reads FQNEAQ (reference sequence).

The rearrangement uses TRBV5-1 and TRBJ2-3; 7 nucleotides agree with TRBD2. Germline V CDR1 and CDR2: SGHRS, YFSETQ. The CDR3 is made up of 15 amino acids. V was pared by 4 bases and J by 6 bases, with 11 bases of the junction left unmatched. The CDR3, as DNA: TGCGCCAGCAGCCCGGGACTATCACTTCCGGATACGCAGTATTTT. Protein: CASSPGLSLPDTQYF.

The chain employs TRBV25-1 and TRBJ1-2; D not resolved. CDR3 length equals 12 residues. The V gene lost 5 bases and the J gene lost 2 bases, with 6 bases spanning the gap. Germline V gene lookup returns CDR1 MGHDK and CDR2 SYGVNS. The DNA of the CDR3 is TGTGCCAGCAGTTTCCTGAACTATGGCTACACCTTC. Its protein product is CASSFLNYGYTF.

This chain uses TRBV6-5 with TRBJ1-2; TRBD1 is a possible D gene (6 bases). From germline, CDR1 is MNHEY and CDR2 SVGAGI. This CDR3 spans 16 amino acids. The V end lost 0 bases, the J end lost 4 bases, and 15 bases lay between the germline ends. CDR3 in amino acids: CASSYSRGTNAYGYTF. The CDR3 DNA follows: TGTGCCAGCAGTTACTCGAGAGGGACAAATGCCTATGGCTACACCTTC.

V gene TRBV4-1 combines with J gene TRBJ1-4; 7 positions agree with TRBD1. The CDR3 is 19 amino acids. The trim removed 1 base at V and 7 bases at J, leaving 18 bases unmatched. Germline CDR1 and CDR2: MGHRA and YSYEKL. The CDR3 coding sequence is TGCGCCAGCAGCCAAGGAGGGGCAGGGGGTAGGTCGGGTTCTGAAAAACTGTTTTTT. It specifies CASSQGGAGGRSGSEKLFF.

The chain combines TRBV5-1 with TRBJ1-3, with D possibly being TRBD1 (6 bases). The CDR3 sequence is 14 residues long. Trimming pared 0 bases from V and 2 bases from J, leaving 6 bases between. Germline V gene data show CDR1 as SGHRS and CDR2 as YFSETQ. The DNA of the CDR3 is TGCGCCAGCAGCTTGGGGGACACTGGAAACACCATATATTTT. It specifies CASSLGDTGNTIYF.

This chain connects TRBV6-5 to TRBJ1-2; D is possibly TRBD1 (6 bases). Germline CDR1 is MNHEY and CDR2 is SVGAGI. V lost 11 bases and J lost 1, with 20 bases in between. CDR3 length: 15 amino acids. The CDR3 sequence: CASRGVTGRNYGYTF. Here the CDR3 DNA reads TGTGCCTCCAGGGGCGTGACAGGCCGTAACTATGGCTACACCTTC.

This chain's CDR3 is CAWSGTAGGYEQYF. In DNA, the CDR3 is TGTGCCTGGAGTGGGACAGCGGGGGGCTACGAGCAGTACTTC. The chain is built from TRBV30 and TRBJ2-7, with 9 bases matching TRBD2. The V gene end was trimmed by 1 base and the J gene end by 3 bases; junction bases not matched to a gene: 4. The V gene's germline CDR1 is GTSNPN and CDR2 SVGIG (reference sequence). The CDR3 is 14 amino acids.